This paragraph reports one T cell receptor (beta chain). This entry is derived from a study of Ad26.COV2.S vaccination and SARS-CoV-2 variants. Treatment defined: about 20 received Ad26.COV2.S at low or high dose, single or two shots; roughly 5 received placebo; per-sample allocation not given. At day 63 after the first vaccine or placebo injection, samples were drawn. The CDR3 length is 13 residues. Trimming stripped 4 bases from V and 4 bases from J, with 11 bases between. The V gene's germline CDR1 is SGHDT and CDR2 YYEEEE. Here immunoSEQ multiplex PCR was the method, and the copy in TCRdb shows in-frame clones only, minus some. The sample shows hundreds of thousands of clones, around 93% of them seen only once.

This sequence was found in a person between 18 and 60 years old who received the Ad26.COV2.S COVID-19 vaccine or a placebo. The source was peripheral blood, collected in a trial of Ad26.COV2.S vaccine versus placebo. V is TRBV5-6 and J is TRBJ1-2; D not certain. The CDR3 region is CASSEDYPYGYTF. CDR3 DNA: TGTGCCAGCAGCGAGGACTACCCCTATGGCTACACCTTC. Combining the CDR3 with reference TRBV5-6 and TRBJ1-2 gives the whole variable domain DAGVTQSPTHLIKTRGQQVTLRCSPKSGHDTVSWYQQALGQGPQFIFQYYEEEERQRGNFPDRFSGHQFPNYSSELNVNALLLGDSALYLCASSEDYPYGYTFGSGTRLTVV.